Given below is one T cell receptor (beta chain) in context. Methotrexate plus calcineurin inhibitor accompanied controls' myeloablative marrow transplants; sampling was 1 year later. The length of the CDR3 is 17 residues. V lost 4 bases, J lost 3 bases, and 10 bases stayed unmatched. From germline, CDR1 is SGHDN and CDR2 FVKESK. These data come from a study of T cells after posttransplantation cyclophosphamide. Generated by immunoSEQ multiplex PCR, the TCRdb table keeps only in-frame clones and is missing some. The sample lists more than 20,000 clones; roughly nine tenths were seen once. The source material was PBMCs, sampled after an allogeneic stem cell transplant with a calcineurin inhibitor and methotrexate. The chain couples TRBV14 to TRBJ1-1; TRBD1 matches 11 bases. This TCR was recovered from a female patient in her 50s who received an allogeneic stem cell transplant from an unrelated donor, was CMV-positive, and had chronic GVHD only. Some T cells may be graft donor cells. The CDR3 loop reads CASSPWTGGGGDTEAFF. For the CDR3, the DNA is TGTGCCAGCAGCCCCTGGACAGGGGGCGGGGGAGACACTGAAGCTTTCTTT.